One T cell receptor beta chain is described in this entry. Assay used: immunoSEQ multiplex PCR; TCRdb lists only in-frame clones, some missing. The sample carries about 74,000 clones, 90% to 97% recorded once. This sample is part of a study of technical replicates of blood from four donors. This CDR3 is built from 12 residues. Between the trimmed V and J ends, which lost 7 bases and 4 bases, there was a span of 13 bases. Germline V CDR1 and CDR2: SQVTM, ANQGSEA. The clonotype originates from a human donor in good health. The chain has TRBV29-1 and TRBJ1-2, with D perhaps TRBD1 (5 bases). Specimen: T cells isolated from PBMCs. DNA for the CDR3: TGCAGCGCCACCGGGGGGTCCTATGGCTACACCTTC. Amino acids: CSATGGSYGYTF.